The clone carrying this TCR beta chain was detected many times. This sample stems from a study of blood T cell repertoires in COVID-19. At the level of the study: COVID-19 samples collected from the United States, Italy and Spain covered acute and convalescent phases. The analysed material was cDNA or gDNA that came from T cells, B-cell-depleted T cells, or PBMCs.

The CDR3 sequence is 13 residues long. Germline V gene lookup returns CDR1 LNHDA and CDR2 SQIVND (reference sequence). The trim removed 10 bases at V and 8 bases at J, leaving 13 bases unmatched. Per the original methods: Scientists estimated how many nucleated cells there were by amplifying reference gene primers. Produced via immunoSEQ multiplex PCR; TCRdb's table is partial and in-frame only. V and J calls and clone size are as listed in that table; D and trimming were resolved from the DNA. The table includes under 55,000 clones, about 80% detected once. Sequenced input: peripheral blood. The chain has TRBV19 and TRBJ2-7; 8 positions match TRBD2. The clonotype comes from a man aged 70 or older with acute or convalescent COVID-19. The DNA of the CDR3 is TGTGCCACCCAGCGGGGGCACCTTGGACAGCAGTACTTC. Its protein product is CATQRGHLGQQYF.